A selection of T cell receptor beta chains follows, all from one sample in a study of T cell clones after liver transplantation. Profiled with immunoSEQ multiplex PCR; TCRdb holds only in-frame clones, not every one. The sample consists of tens of thousands of clones, about two thirds of them appearing once. The sample was CD4+ T cells from blood, taken before liver transplant. The receptors stem from a human donor who received a liver transplant. CDR3s leave out the opening cysteine and the closing phenylalanine or tryptophan. The order of the fields is V gene, CDR3 protein.

>TRBV7-3
ASSKLAAGTDTQY
>TRBV4-1
ASSQRSQGGIEAF
>TRBV9
ASSVVTGLNTEAF
>TRBV7-2
ASSQFPPGQNEKLF
>TRBV5-4
ASSSGQTHDEQY
>TRBV5-1
ASSPGTSGTYNEQF
>TRBV28
ASSGLVYEQY
>TRBV6-6
ASSYSGQPGDIQY
>TRBV18
ASSPQEAGNEQF
>TRBV5-1
ASSGGGGDVSNSPLH
>TRBV9
ASSARDRGTDTQY
>TRBV4-1
ASSQNGVEGEKLF
>TRBV6-1
ASRLAGGTDTQY
>TRBV7-9
ASSSRDRLTEAF
>TRBV2
ARAVAGSENEQF
>TRBV5-4
ASSRVQDRELTF
>TRBV27
ASSATYRDRDYQPQH
>TRBV19
ASSIGPQGNQPQH
>TRBV6-6
ASSYPGQGVAF
>TRBV5-1
ASSLGRGETDTQY
>TRBV9
ASSVDTGTYGYT
>TRBV5-1
ASRYGTSNTGELF
>TRBV25-1
ASSGPYGRRTTQY